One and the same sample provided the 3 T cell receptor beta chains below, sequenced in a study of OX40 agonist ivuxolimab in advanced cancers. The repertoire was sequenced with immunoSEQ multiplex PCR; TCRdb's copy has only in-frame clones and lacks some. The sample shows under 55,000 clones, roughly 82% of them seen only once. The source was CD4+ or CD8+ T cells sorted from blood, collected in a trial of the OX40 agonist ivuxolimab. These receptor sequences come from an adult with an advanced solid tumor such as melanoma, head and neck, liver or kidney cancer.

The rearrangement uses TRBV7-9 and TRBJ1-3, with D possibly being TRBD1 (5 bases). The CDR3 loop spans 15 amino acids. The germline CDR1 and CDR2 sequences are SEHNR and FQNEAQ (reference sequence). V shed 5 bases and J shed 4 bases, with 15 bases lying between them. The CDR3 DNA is TGTGCCAGCAGCCCGAAACGCAGGGTCGGAAACACCATATATTTT. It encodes CASSPKRRVGNTIYF.

The CDR3 loop is CASSPPWGGGEQFF. The CDR3 DNA reads as TGTGCCAGCAGTCCCCCCTGGGGGGGCGGTGAGCAGTTCTTC. The rearrangement uses TRBV25-1 and TRBJ2-1; tentatively, D is TRBD2 (7 bases). Per the germline V gene, CDR1 is MGHDK and CDR2 is SYGVNS. The CDR3 sequence is 14 residues long. Trimming removed 5 bases at V and 9 bases at J, with 17 bases between.

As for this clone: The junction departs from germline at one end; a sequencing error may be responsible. In DNA form, the CDR3 reads TGTGCCATAAGTGGGGGGGGAGAGCAGTACTTC. Translated: CAISGGGEQYF. The chain is built from TRBV10-3 and TRBJ2-7; 7 bases fit TRBD2. CDR1 ENHRY and CDR2 SYGVKD come from the germline V gene. This CDR3 is built from 11 residues.